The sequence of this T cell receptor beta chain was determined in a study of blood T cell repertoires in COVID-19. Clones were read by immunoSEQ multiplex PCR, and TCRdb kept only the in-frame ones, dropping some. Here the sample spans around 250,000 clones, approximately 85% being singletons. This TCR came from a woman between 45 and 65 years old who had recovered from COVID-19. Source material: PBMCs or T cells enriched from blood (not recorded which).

The CDR3 reads CASGSLTGGNEKLFF. DNA for the CDR3: TGTGCTAGTGGTTCCTTGACAGGCGGAAATGAAAAACTGTTTTTT. The V call is TRBV12-5, the J call TRBJ1-4; TRBD1 might be the D (6 bases). Trimming removed 4 bases at V and 5 bases at J, with 14 bases between. The CDR3 is 15 residues long. CDR1 and CDR2 from the germline V gene are LGHNT and FRNRAP.